This record looks at one T cell receptor beta chain sequence and its context. Its antigen is unidentified. Template switching introduced a universal primer site, and the cDNA bore unique molecular identifiers. One entry per CDR3 protein results from TCRdb running MiXCR on the 5' RACE reads. The table lists 1.5 million or so distinct CDR3 sequences, about 31% of them singletons, with approximately 0.29% in the top ten. The data were obtained in a study of identical twins. From germline, CDR1 is DFQATT and CDR2 SNEGSKA (reference sequence). V was cut by 1 base and J by 6 bases, with 7 bases left in between. The CDR3 consists of 12 residues. The study's findings and limits: Some out-of-frame alpha sequences were shared by twins, and these showed excess low generation probability. Within cord blood, abundant beta clonotypes carried fewer insertions, but memory repertoires showed no such trend.

This sequence was found in a newborn girl in good health. The chain is built from TRBV20-1 and TRBJ2-1; D remains unclear. The sample comprised cord blood. In nucleotides, the CDR3 is TGCAGTGCTAGAGTCCATAGCAATGAGCAGTTCTTC. Its protein product is CSARVHSNEQFF.